The rows below give T cell receptor beta chains drawn from one sample of a study of blood T cell dynamics during melanoma immunotherapy. This table comes from immunoSEQ multiplex PCR, and its TCRdb copy is limited to in-frame clones, with some not included. Here the sample spans roughly 9,500 clones, roughly 89% being singletons. The specimen comprised blood, sampled from a patient treated with checkpoint blockade. Receptor source: a human donor with melanoma. The CDR3 runs from the conserved cysteine through the conserved F or W. Each record gives: CDR3 DNA, CDR3 protein, clone size, J gene, D gene, V gene. A D gene is named only where the DNA matches it firmly. Expanded clones are given a class, and other clones once, few, many or no size at all.

CDR3 DNA: TGCAGCCCCCCGGACATAGGAAACACCATATATTTT; CDR3 protein: CSPPDIGNTIYF; clone size: -; J gene: TRBJ1-3; D gene: -; V gene: TRBV29-1
CDR3 DNA: TGTGCCAGCAGTTTGGTCGTTGGGGCCCCAAACTACAATGAGCAGTTCTTC; CDR3 protein: CASSLVVGAPNYNEQFF; clone size: -; J gene: TRBJ2-1; D gene: -; V gene: TRBV27
CDR3 DNA: TGTGCCAGCAGCTTAGGAGGGAGGGGGCTTGGCGGCTACACCTTC; CDR3 protein: CASSLGGRGLGGYTF; clone size: -; J gene: TRBJ1-2; D gene: TRBD1; V gene: TRBV5-6
CDR3 DNA: TGCGCCAGCAGCCAAGTGAGGGATCGGGCCTACGAGCAGTACTTC; CDR3 protein: CASSQVRDRAYEQYF; clone size: -; J gene: TRBJ2-7; D gene: -; V gene: TRBV4-1
CDR3 DNA: TGTGCTAGTGGTTTGGGTCTGCCCTACGAGCAGTACTTC; CDR3 protein: CASGLGLPYEQYF; clone size: -; J gene: TRBJ2-7; D gene: -; V gene: TRBV12-5
CDR3 DNA: TGTGCCAGCAGCTGGGGTCCCCGGGACGTCCGCTATGGCTACACCTTC; CDR3 protein: CASSWGPRDVRYGYTF; clone size: -; J gene: TRBJ1-2; D gene: -; V gene: TRBV7-2
CDR3 DNA: TGTGCCAGCAGCAAAGTTCGGGGGCCGTCCTCTGGAAACACCATATATTTT; CDR3 protein: CASSKVRGPSSGNTIYF; clone size: -; J gene: TRBJ1-3; D gene: -; V gene: TRBV21-1
CDR3 DNA: TGTGCCAGCGGCCGGGACCCCTGGTCCAACGTCCTGACTTTC; CDR3 protein: CASGRDPWSNVLTF; clone size: -; J gene: TRBJ2-6; D gene: -; V gene: TRBV9
CDR3 DNA: TGTGCCAGCAGCGTAGTCGGGGACTATGGCTACACCTTC; CDR3 protein: CASSVVGDYGYTF; clone size: -; J gene: TRBJ1-2; D gene: -; V gene: TRBV9
CDR3 DNA: TGTGCCATCAGCCCGACAGAATATGGCTACACCTTC; CDR3 protein: CAISPTEYGYTF; clone size: -; J gene: TRBJ1-2; D gene: -; V gene: TRBV10-3
CDR3 DNA: TGTGCCAGCAGTTACCAGCGTGAGCAGTTCTTC; CDR3 protein: CASSYQREQFF; clone size: -; J gene: TRBJ2-1; D gene: -; V gene: TRBV6-5
CDR3 DNA: TGTGCCAGCAGCTCGAGGGGGACTTCGGGGGAGCTGTTTTTT; CDR3 protein: CASSSRGTSGELFF; clone size: medium-sized; J gene: TRBJ2-2; D gene: -; V gene: TRBV7-6
CDR3 DNA: TGTGCCAGCAGCTACCCCCCGGGACAGGCCCTGAACACTGAAGCTTTCTTT; CDR3 protein: CASSYPPGQALNTEAFF; clone size: -; J gene: TRBJ1-1; D gene: TRBD1; V gene: TRBV7-8
CDR3 DNA: TGTGCCAGCAGTTACCGGGACACGAACACCGGGGAGCTGTTTTTT; CDR3 protein: CASSYRDTNTGELFF; clone size: -; J gene: TRBJ2-2; D gene: -; V gene: TRBV28
CDR3 DNA: TGTGCCAGCAGCTTGGGGCGGGGGTACTCGTACGAGCAGTACTTC; CDR3 protein: CASSLGRGYSYEQYF; clone size: -; J gene: TRBJ2-7; D gene: TRBD2; V gene: TRBV5-8
CDR3 DNA: TGTGCCAGCAGTGAAGCCCAAGGACGGGAACTGTTTTTT; CDR3 protein: CASSEAQGRELFF; clone size: -; J gene: TRBJ1-4; D gene: -; V gene: TRBV6-1
CDR3 DNA: TGTGCCAGCAGTACGAGGGATGAGCAGTTCTTC; CDR3 protein: CASSTRDEQFF; clone size: -; J gene: TRBJ2-1; D gene: -; V gene: TRBV6-5
CDR3 DNA: TGTGCCAGCAGCCTCCTGGGGGGGGGAAATCAGCCCCAGCATTTT; CDR3 protein: CASSLLGGGNQPQHF; clone size: -; J gene: TRBJ1-5; D gene: -; V gene: TRBV6-6
CDR3 DNA: TGTGCCAGCAGCTTGATCGGAGGGGGCGGCCTTTACTACGAGCAGTACTTC; CDR3 protein: CASSLIGGGGLYYEQYF; clone size: -; J gene: TRBJ2-7; D gene: -; V gene: TRBV5-4
CDR3 DNA: TGTGCCAGCAGCCGGACAGGGGGTTTCACAGATACGCAGTATTTT; CDR3 protein: CASSRTGGFTDTQYF; clone size: -; J gene: TRBJ2-3; D gene: TRBD1; V gene: TRBV2
CDR3 DNA: TGTGCCAGCAGTTTAGGCCGCGGGACTGGGGCCAACGTCCTGACTTTC; CDR3 protein: CASSLGRGTGANVLTF; clone size: -; J gene: TRBJ2-6; D gene: -; V gene: TRBV27
CDR3 DNA: TGTGCCAGTAGTATCGGGACTAGCGGAGCGGGGGATACGCAGTATTTT; CDR3 protein: CASSIGTSGAGDTQYF; clone size: -; J gene: TRBJ2-3; D gene: TRBD2; V gene: TRBV19
CDR3 DNA: TGTGCCAGCTCACTAGACGAGGGGAGGACTGAAGCTTTCTTT; CDR3 protein: CASSLDEGRTEAFF; clone size: -; J gene: TRBJ1-1; D gene: -; V gene: TRBV18
CDR3 DNA: TGTGCCAGCAGTACCCTGGGGGGGACCCAGTACTTC; CDR3 protein: CASSTLGGTQYF; clone size: -; J gene: TRBJ2-5; D gene: -; V gene: TRBV28
CDR3 DNA: TGTGCCAGCTCACCGAGGGGGGTAGCGGAGACCCAGTACTTC; CDR3 protein: CASSPRGVAETQYF; clone size: -; J gene: TRBJ2-5; D gene: -; V gene: TRBV18
CDR3 DNA: TGTGCCAGTAGTATAGCCCCCGGACACTACAATGAGCAGTTCTTC; CDR3 protein: CASSIAPGHYNEQFF; clone size: -; J gene: TRBJ2-1; D gene: -; V gene: TRBV19
CDR3 DNA: TGTGCCAGCAGCGTAGAGAGTTCCCGGTCCACTGAAGCTTTCTTT; CDR3 protein: CASSVESSRSTEAFF; clone size: -; J gene: TRBJ1-1; D gene: -; V gene: TRBV9
CDR3 DNA: TGCGCCAGCAGCCAAGGGAGTGGGGCCCTCTACGAGCAGTACTTC; CDR3 protein: CASSQGSGALYEQYF; clone size: -; J gene: TRBJ2-7; D gene: -; V gene: TRBV4-3
CDR3 DNA: TGTGCCAGCAGCTTAGGTTCACAGGGCGGGGCCTACGAGCAGTACTTC; CDR3 protein: CASSLGSQGGAYEQYF; clone size: -; J gene: TRBJ2-7; D gene: -; V gene: TRBV7-3
CDR3 DNA: TGTGCCACCGCCGGGGGGGAGTCGAGCGGGGAGCTGTTTTTT; CDR3 protein: CATAGGESSGELFF; clone size: -; J gene: TRBJ2-2; D gene: TRBD2; V gene: TRBV10-3
CDR3 DNA: TGTGCCAGCAGCTCTTCGGGAGGGCCGAGGAGCGGGGAGCTGTTTTTT; CDR3 protein: CASSSSGGPRSGELFF; clone size: -; J gene: TRBJ2-2; D gene: TRBD2; V gene: TRBV7-3
CDR3 DNA: TGCGCCAGCAGCTTGGCGGGACAGGGAGGGACTGAAGCTTTCTTT; CDR3 protein: CASSLAGQGGTEAFF; clone size: -; J gene: TRBJ1-1; D gene: TRBD1; V gene: TRBV5-1
CDR3 DNA: TGTGCCAGCAGCCCCTCGTGGGGACAGAGTGGGGGCTACGAGCAGTACTTC; CDR3 protein: CASSPSWGQSGGYEQYF; clone size: -; J gene: TRBJ2-7; D gene: TRBD1; V gene: TRBV25-1
CDR3 DNA: TGTGCCAGCCGGGACGGAAACTCCTACGAGCAGTACTTC; CDR3 protein: CASRDGNSYEQYF; clone size: -; J gene: TRBJ2-7; D gene: -; V gene: TRBV11-3
CDR3 DNA: TGTGCCAGCAGATACTGGAGGCAGACCCAAGAGACCCAGTACTTC; CDR3 protein: CASRYWRQTQETQYF; clone size: -; J gene: TRBJ2-5; D gene: -; V gene: TRBV6-6
CDR3 DNA: TGTGCCAGCAGTACGGCCGGGACGGCGAGCTCCTACGAGCAGTACTTC; CDR3 protein: CASSTAGTASSYEQYF; clone size: -; J gene: TRBJ2-7; D gene: -; V gene: TRBV27
CDR3 DNA: TGTGCCAGCAGCTCAAGGGACAGGGGAAATGAAAAACTGTTTTTT; CDR3 protein: CASSSRDRGNEKLFF; clone size: -; J gene: TRBJ1-4; D gene: TRBD1; V gene: TRBV5-6
CDR3 DNA: TGTGCCAGCAGGGGCTATGGCTACACCTTC; CDR3 protein: CASRGYGYTF; clone size: -; J gene: TRBJ1-2; D gene: -; V gene: TRBV28
CDR3 DNA: TGTGCCAGCAGCTCCGGACTAGCGGGAGGGGATACGCAGTATTTT; CDR3 protein: CASSSGLAGGDTQYF; clone size: -; J gene: TRBJ2-3; D gene: TRBD2; V gene: TRBV7-9
CDR3 DNA: TGTGCCACCAGCAGAGAACCGGGGCCCAATGAAAAACTGTTTTTT; CDR3 protein: CATSREPGPNEKLFF; clone size: -; J gene: TRBJ1-4; D gene: -; V gene: TRBV15
CDR3 DNA: TGTGCCAGCAGCCCCACCGGTAGCGGATCCTACGAGCAGTACTTC; CDR3 protein: CASSPTGSGSYEQYF; clone size: once; J gene: TRBJ2-7; D gene: -; V gene: TRBV9
CDR3 DNA: TGCGCCAGCAGCGAGACAGACTACGAGCAGTACTTC; CDR3 protein: CASSETDYEQYF; clone size: once; J gene: TRBJ2-7; D gene: -; V gene: TRBV5-1
CDR3 DNA: TGTGCCAGTAGCCCAGGACAGGGGGGTGGCTACACCTTC; CDR3 protein: CASSPGQGGGYTF; clone size: -; J gene: TRBJ1-2; D gene: TRBD1; V gene: TRBV19
CDR3 DNA: TGTGCCAGCAGCCCGAAGGGGGGATGCAATCAGCCCCAGCATTTT; CDR3 protein: CASSPKGGCNQPQHF; clone size: -; J gene: TRBJ1-5; D gene: -; V gene: TRBV11-3
CDR3 DNA: TGTGCCTGGAGCCCCGGGACATATGAAAAACTGTTTTTT; CDR3 protein: CAWSPGTYEKLFF; clone size: -; J gene: TRBJ1-4; D gene: -; V gene: TRBV30
CDR3 DNA: TGTGCCACCAGCACACCCGGAGGCGGGAGGGGCAACAATGAGCAGTTCTTC; CDR3 protein: CATSTPGGGRGNNEQFF; clone size: once; J gene: TRBJ2-1; D gene: TRBD2; V gene: TRBV15
CDR3 DNA: TGTGCCAGCAGCCCAAGGACTAGCGGGAGGTTGCCTCTTAGCACAGATACGCAGTATTTT; CDR3 protein: CASSPRTSGRLPLSTDTQYF; clone size: -; J gene: TRBJ2-3; D gene: TRBD2; V gene: TRBV4-2
CDR3 DNA: TGCGCCAGCAGCCCAGGGACGCCCTACGAGCAGTACTTC; CDR3 protein: CASSPGTPYEQYF; clone size: -; J gene: TRBJ2-7; D gene: -; V gene: TRBV4-1
CDR3 DNA: TGCGCCAGCAGCCAAGATTGGGGGGGACTAGTTGGTGAGCAGTTCTTC; CDR3 protein: CASSQDWGGLVGEQFF; clone size: -; J gene: TRBJ2-1; D gene: TRBD2; V gene: TRBV4-1
CDR3 DNA: TGTGCCAGCAGCCCCCGTTGGGGCTATGGCTACACCTTC; CDR3 protein: CASSPRWGYGYTF; clone size: -; J gene: TRBJ1-2; D gene: -; V gene: TRBV5-6
CDR3 DNA: TGTGCCAGCAGCCAGTTGGGGGCCTCCGAGCAGTACTTC; CDR3 protein: CASSQLGASEQYF; clone size: -; J gene: TRBJ2-7; D gene: -; V gene: TRBV5-4
CDR3 DNA: TGTGCCAGCAGTGAATGGGTAGCCCCTAATGAAAAACTGTTTTTT; CDR3 protein: CASSEWVAPNEKLFF; clone size: -; J gene: TRBJ1-4; D gene: -; V gene: TRBV25-1
CDR3 DNA: TGTGCCAGCAGCGACGTTACATTAGCCAAAAACATTCAGTACTTC; CDR3 protein: CASSDVTLAKNIQYF; clone size: -; J gene: TRBJ2-4; D gene: -; V gene: TRBV7-9
CDR3 DNA: TGCGCCAGCAGCTTCGCAGGCCCTAGCACAGATACGCAGTATTTT; CDR3 protein: CASSFAGPSTDTQYF; clone size: -; J gene: TRBJ2-3; D gene: -; V gene: TRBV5-1
CDR3 DNA: TGTGCCAGCAGCCCCGGTCCCCGGGACAACTCTGGGGCCAACGTCCTGACTTTC; CDR3 protein: CASSPGPRDNSGANVLTF; clone size: -; J gene: TRBJ2-6; D gene: -; V gene: TRBV4-2
CDR3 DNA: TGTGCCAGCAGCCCGAGGACTAGCGGACACTCCTACAATGAGCAGTTCTTC; CDR3 protein: CASSPRTSGHSYNEQFF; clone size: -; J gene: TRBJ2-1; D gene: TRBD2; V gene: TRBV7-9
CDR3 DNA: TGTGCCAGCAGTCCCCCCGACAGACTAGCCAAAAACATTCAGTACTTC; CDR3 protein: CASSPPDRLAKNIQYF; clone size: once; J gene: TRBJ2-4; D gene: -; V gene: TRBV27
CDR3 DNA: TGTGCCAGCAGCTTGCCCCGCAGGTACGAGCAGTACTTC; CDR3 protein: CASSLPRRYEQYF; clone size: -; J gene: TRBJ2-7; D gene: -; V gene: TRBV11-2
CDR3 DNA: TGTGCCAGCAGCTTAGCTAGCGGGAGCACAGATACGCAGTATTTT; CDR3 protein: CASSLASGSTDTQYF; clone size: -; J gene: TRBJ2-3; D gene: TRBD2; V gene: TRBV7-9